Shown below are 19 T cell receptor beta chains from a single sample sequenced in a study of graft-versus-host responses after intestinal transplantation. No antigen has been identified for these receptors. Clones were read by immunoSEQ multiplex PCR, and TCRdb kept only the in-frame ones, dropping some. The sample has tens of thousands of clones; about 87% are singletons. The sequencing here drew on unstimulated CD4+ T cells sorted from spleen or lymph node cells, taken before transplant. These receptors all come from a human donor who was the organ donor for an intestinal transplant.

V and J are TRBV28 and TRBJ2-5; 8 bases map to TRBD1. CDR1 MDHEN and CDR2 SYDVKM come from the germline V gene. J was trimmed by 5 bases and V by 4 bases; bases with no gene match: 12. There are 16 residues in the CDR3. CDR3 sequence: CASSSGGQASRETQYF. CDR3 coding DNA: TGTGCCAGCAGTTCAGGGGGCCAGGCTTCCAGGGAGACCCAGTACTTC.

This clone was detected only a few times. J is TRBJ2-7 and V is TRBV30; D is ambiguous. The germline V gene encodes CDR1 GTSNPN and CDR2 SVGIG (reference sequence). This CDR3 comprises 11 residues. The V end was cut by 1 base, the J end by 3 bases, with 4 bases between. This CDR3 is CAWSALYEQYF. CDR3 in DNA: TGTGCCTGGAGTGCCCTCTACGAGCAGTACTTC.

The chain employs TRBV5-1 and TRBJ2-5, with 11 positions matching TRBD2. The germline V gene has CDR1 SGHRS and CDR2 YFSETQ. V trimming: 4 bases; J trimming: 3 bases; junction bases outside the gene matches: 8. The CDR3 covers 16 residues. The CDR3 sequence is CASSPRQLAGEETQYF. The CDR3 nucleotides read TGCGCCAGCAGCCCGCGACAACTAGCGGGGGAAGAGACCCAGTACTTC.

This sequence joins TRBV10-2 and TRBJ2-7, with 8 bases that match TRBD1. This CDR3 is built from 13 residues. Germline CDR1 WSHSY, CDR2 SAAADI. V trimming: 6 bases; J trimming: 4 bases; junction bases outside the gene matches: 5. The CDR3 is CASSGTGTYEQYF. In DNA form, the CDR3 reads TGCGCCAGCAGCGGGACAGGCACGTACGAGCAGTACTTC.

The rearrangement uses TRBV5-1 and TRBJ2-3; D uncertain. The CDR3 extends over 14 amino acids. V was shortened by 2 bases and J by 2 bases, with 9 bases between the two germline ends. The V gene's germline CDR1 is SGHRS and CDR2 YFSETQ. Here the CDR3 reads CASSFGAPTDTQYF. CDR3 nucleotides: TGCGCCAGCAGCTTCGGAGCGCCCACAGATACGCAGTATTTT.

This chain uses TRBV6-1 with TRBJ2-5; the D is unclear. This CDR3 contains 14 residues. The germline V gene has CDR1 MNHNS and CDR2 SASEGT. Trimming left V 4 bases short and J 1 base short, with 10 bases between. In nucleotides, the CDR3 is TGTGCCAGCAGTGGAGGCCGTCCCCAAGAGACCCAGTACTTC. This encodes CASSGGRPQETQYF.

V is TRBV15 and J is TRBJ1-4; 7 positions match TRBD1. V gave up 2 bases and J gave up 7 bases; unmatched junction bases: 10. This CDR3 has 16 residues. CDR1 LNHNV and CDR2 YYDKDF come from the germline V gene (reference sequence). CDR3 in amino acids: CATSRTKQGRAEKLFF. CDR3 nucleotide sequence: TGTGCCACCAGCAGAACAAAACAGGGGCGGGCTGAAAAACTGTTTTTT. The variable domain in full, with the rest retrieved from reference TRBV15 and TRBJ1-4, is DAMVIQNPRYQVTQFGKPVTLSCSQTLNHNVMYWYQQKSSQAPKLLFHYYDKDFNNEADTPDNFQSRRPNTSFCFLDIRSPGLGDTAMYLCATSRTKQGRAEKLFFGSGTQLSVL.

The J gene is TRBJ2-1, the V gene TRBV7-6, with D tentatively TRBD2 (6 bases). CDR3 length: 16 residues. V gave up 4 bases and J gave up 2 bases, with 15 bases separating them. CDR1 and CDR2 (germline): SGHVS, FNYEAQ. CDR3 sequence: CASSSSRGSAYNEQFF. CDR3 DNA sequence: TGTGCCAGCAGCTCTTCACGGGGGTCGGCCTACAATGAGCAGTTCTTC.

The V gene is TRBV19, the J gene TRBJ1-2, with TRBD1 as a possible D gene (6 bases). The ends were cut back, 5 bases at V and 4 bases at J, with 17 bases in the middle. In germline, CDR1 is LNHDA, CDR2 SQIVND (reference sequence). This CDR3 has 15 amino acids. CDR3 sequence reads: CASSPRQVRLYGYTF. CDR3 in DNA: TGTGCCAGTAGTCCCCGACAGGTCCGACTCTATGGCTACACCTTC.

The chain is built from TRBV7-3 and TRBJ2-2; D not certain. V shed 2 bases and J shed 5 bases, with 3 bases lying between them. CDR1 is SGHTA, CDR2 FQGTGA, per germline. This CDR3 spans 12 amino acids. The CDR3 nucleotides read TGTGCCAGCAGCTTATCGACCGGGGAGCTGTTTTTT. This encodes CASSLSTGELFF.

The chain joins TRBV11-3 to TRBJ1-2, with TRBD1 matching 7 bases. Germline V gene sequence: CDR1 SGHNT, CDR2 YENEEA. The CDR3 extends over 16 amino acids. The junction had 7 bases not matched to a gene; V was cut back by 1 base and J by 2 bases. The chain's CDR3 is CASSLGSVTGNYGYTF. CDR3 coding DNA: TGTGCCAGCAGCTTAGGATCGGTGACAGGGAACTATGGCTACACCTTC.

The chain uses TRBV9 and TRBJ2-3; possibly TRBD2 for D (6 bases). The CDR3 spans 20 residues. Germline V gene sequence: CDR1 SGDLS, CDR2 YYNGEE. The ends were cut back, 0 bases at V and 0 bases at J, with 23 bases in the middle. The CDR3 sequence is CASSVEGGPFRRPSTDTQYF. The CDR3 DNA follows: TGTGCCAGCAGCGTAGAAGGAGGGCCTTTTCGCAGGCCCAGCACAGATACGCAGTATTTT.

This clone has a single count. This chain links TRBV11-3 with TRBJ2-3; TRBD2 might be the D (5 bases). Trimming stripped 5 bases from V and 3 bases from J, with 24 bases between. Germline CDR1 is SGHNT and CDR2 is YENEEA. This CDR3 has 18 amino acids. CDR3 sequence (DNA): TGTGCCAGCAGCCCTACCGACCGACGGGGTTGGAGAACAGATACGCAGTATTTT. This gives the protein CASSPTDRRGWRTDTQYF.

The CDR3 nucleotides are TGTGCAAGTCGCTTAGCCATAAGCGGGAGGGCCGCCAATGAGCAGTTCTTC. Residues: CASRLAISGRAANEQFF. The chain has TRBV12-2 and TRBJ2-1; the table names TRBD2, a call not compared with the DNA. TRBV12-2 is labeled a pseudogene. The CDR3 loop spans 17 amino acids.

V is TRBV5-1 and J is TRBJ2-5, with D maybe TRBD2 (6 bases). The germline gives CDR1 SGHRS, CDR2 YFSETQ. Between the trimmed V and J ends, which lost 7 bases and 0 bases, there was a span of 13 bases. The CDR3 is 14 amino acids. CDR3 in DNA: TGCGCCAGCGCGGGGCCCCTGTACCAAGAGACCCAGTACTTC. Translating gives CASAGPLYQETQYF.

The chain has TRBV11-1 and TRBJ1-4, with 10 bases fitting TRBD1. CDR1 is SGHAT and CDR2 is FQDESV in the germline V gene (reference sequence). The J segment lost 4 bases and the V segment lost 5 bases, leaving 10 bases of the junction unmatched. The CDR3 consists of 17 residues. The CDR3 DNA is TGTGCCAGCAGCCGCCATCCGGGACAGGGGATTAATGAAAAACTGTTTTTT. Protein product: CASSRHPGQGINEKLFF.

The rearrangement links TRBV19 to TRBJ1-2, with 8 bases matching TRBD1. The CDR3 runs 13 residues. V was clipped by 6 bases and J by 4 bases; unmatched bases: 4. The germline V gene has CDR1 LNHDA and CDR2 SQIVND (reference sequence). CDR3 residues: CASRTTGAYGYTF. CDR3 in DNA: TGTGCCAGTAGGACGACAGGGGCCTATGGCTACACCTTC.

J is TRBJ2-1 and V is TRBV2, with TRBD2 matching over 8 bases. With 4 bases clipped from V and 0 bases from J, the junction kept 2 bases outside the gene matches. CDR3 length: 15 residues. CDR1 and CDR2 from the germline V gene are SNHLY and FYNNEI. Written as DNA, the CDR3 is TGTGCCAGCAGTGGTGGACTAGCCTCCTACAATGAGCAGTTCTTC. Protein product: CASSGGLASYNEQFF.

V is TRBV6-5 and J is TRBJ1-3, with D possibly matching TRBD1 (6 bases). Trimming pared 6 bases from V and 4 bases from J, leaving 10 bases between. Germline CDR1 and CDR2: MNHEY and SVGAGI. The CDR3 length is 13 residues. Written as DNA, the CDR3 is TGTGCCAGCAGCAGTACAGGGGGAAACACCATATATTTT. Translating gives CASSSTGGNTIYF.